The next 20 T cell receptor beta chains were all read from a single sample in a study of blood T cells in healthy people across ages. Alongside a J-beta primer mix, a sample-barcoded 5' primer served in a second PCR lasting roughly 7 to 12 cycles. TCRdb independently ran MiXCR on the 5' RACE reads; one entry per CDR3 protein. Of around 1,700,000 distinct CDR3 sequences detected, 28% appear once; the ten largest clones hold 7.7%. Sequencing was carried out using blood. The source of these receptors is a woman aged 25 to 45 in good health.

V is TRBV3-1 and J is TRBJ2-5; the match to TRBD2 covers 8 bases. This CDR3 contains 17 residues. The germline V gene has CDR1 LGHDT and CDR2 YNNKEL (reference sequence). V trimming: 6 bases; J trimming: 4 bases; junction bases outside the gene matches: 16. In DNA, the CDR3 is TGTGCCAGCAGTTTCCGACTGGGACTAGGGGTAGGAGAGACCCAGTACTTC. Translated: CASSFRLGLGVGETQYF.

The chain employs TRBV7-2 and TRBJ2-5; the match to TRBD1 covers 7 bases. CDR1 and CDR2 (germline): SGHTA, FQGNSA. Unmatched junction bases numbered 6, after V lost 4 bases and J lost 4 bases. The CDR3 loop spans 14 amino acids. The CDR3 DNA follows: TGTGCCAGCAGCTCTAACCGGGACAGAGAGACCCAGTACTTC. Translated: CASSSNRDRETQYF.

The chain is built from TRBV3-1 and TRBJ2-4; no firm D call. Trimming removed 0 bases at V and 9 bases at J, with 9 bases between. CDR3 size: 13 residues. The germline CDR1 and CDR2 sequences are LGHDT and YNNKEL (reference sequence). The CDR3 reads CASSQERSGIQYF. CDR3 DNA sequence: TGTGCCAGCAGCCAAGAGAGGTCTGGCATTCAGTACTTC. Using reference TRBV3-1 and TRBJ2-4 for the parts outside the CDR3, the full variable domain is DTAVSQTPKYLVTQMGNDKSIKCEQNLGHDTMYWYKQDSKKFLKIMFSYNNKELIINETVPNRFSPKSPDKAHLNLHINSLELGDSAVYFCASSQERSGIQYFGAGTRLSVL.

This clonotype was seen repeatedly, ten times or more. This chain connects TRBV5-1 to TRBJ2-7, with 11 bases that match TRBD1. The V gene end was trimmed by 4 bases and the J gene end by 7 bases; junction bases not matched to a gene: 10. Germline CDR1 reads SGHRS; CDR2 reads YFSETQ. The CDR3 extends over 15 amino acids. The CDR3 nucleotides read TGCGCCAGCAGCCCCACCCCGGGACAGGGGGGAGAGCAGTACTTC. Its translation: CASSPTPGQGGEQYF.

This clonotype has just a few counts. The CDR3 nucleotides read TGTGCCAGCACCACACGGGGGGCCCAATCACCCCTCCACTTT. This translates into CASTTRGAQSPLHF. The V and J genes are TRBV12-3 or TRBV12-4 and TRBJ1-6; a possible D gene is TRBD1 (6 bases). The CDR3 totals 14 residues. Trimming shortened V by 7 bases and J by 10 bases, and 17 bases separated the two germline ends.

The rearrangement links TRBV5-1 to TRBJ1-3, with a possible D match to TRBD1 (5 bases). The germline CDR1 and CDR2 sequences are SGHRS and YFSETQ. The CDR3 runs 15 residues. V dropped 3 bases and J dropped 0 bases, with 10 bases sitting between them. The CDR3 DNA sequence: TGCGCCAGCAGCTCCGGGACGGGCTCTGGAAACACCATATATTTT. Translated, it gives CASSSGTGSGNTIYF. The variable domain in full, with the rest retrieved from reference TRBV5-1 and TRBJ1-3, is KAGVTQTPRYLIKTRGQQVTLSCSPISGHRSVSWYQQTPGQGLQFLFEYFSETQRNKGNFPGRFSGRQFSNSRSEMNVSTLELGDSALYLCASSSGTGSGNTIYFGEGSWLTVV.

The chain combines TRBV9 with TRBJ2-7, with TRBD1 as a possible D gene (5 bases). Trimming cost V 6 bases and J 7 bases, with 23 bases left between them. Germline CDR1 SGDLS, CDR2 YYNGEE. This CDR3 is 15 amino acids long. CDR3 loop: CASNFRTMVTAEQYF. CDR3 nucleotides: TGTGCCAGCAACTTCAGAACGATGGTGACAGCTGAGCAGTACTTC.

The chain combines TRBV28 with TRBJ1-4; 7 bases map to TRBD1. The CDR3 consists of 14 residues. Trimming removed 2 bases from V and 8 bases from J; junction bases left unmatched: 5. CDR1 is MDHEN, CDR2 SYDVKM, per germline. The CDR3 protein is CASSLNRGGEKLFF. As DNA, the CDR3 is TGTGCCAGCAGTTTAAACAGGGGTGGCGAAAAACTGTTTTTT.

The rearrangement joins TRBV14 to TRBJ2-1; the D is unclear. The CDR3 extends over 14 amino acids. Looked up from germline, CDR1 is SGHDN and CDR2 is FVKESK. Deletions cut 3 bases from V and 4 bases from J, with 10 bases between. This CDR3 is CASSHPWVYNEQFF. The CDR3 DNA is TGTGCCAGCAGCCATCCCTGGGTATACAATGAGCAGTTCTTC.

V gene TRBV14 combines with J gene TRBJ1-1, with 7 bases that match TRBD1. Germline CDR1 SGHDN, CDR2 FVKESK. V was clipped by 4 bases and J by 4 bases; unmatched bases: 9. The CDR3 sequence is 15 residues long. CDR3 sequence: CASSPSQGNFTEAFF. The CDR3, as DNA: TGTGCCAGCAGCCCCTCACAGGGGAATTTCACTGAAGCTTTCTTT. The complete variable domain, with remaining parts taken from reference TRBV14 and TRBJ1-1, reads EAGVTQFPSHSVIEKGQTVTLRCDPISGHDNLYWYRRVMGKEIKFLLHFVKESKQDESGMPNNRFLAERTGGTYSTLKVQPAELEDSGVYFCASSPSQGNFTEAFFGQGTRLTVV.

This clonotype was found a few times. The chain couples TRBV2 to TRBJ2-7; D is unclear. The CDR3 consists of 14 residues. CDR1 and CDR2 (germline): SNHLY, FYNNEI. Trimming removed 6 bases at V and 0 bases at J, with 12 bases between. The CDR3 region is CASRAPGGSYEQYF. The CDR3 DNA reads TGTGCCAGCAGGGCCCCGGGCGGCTCCTACGAGCAGTACTTC.

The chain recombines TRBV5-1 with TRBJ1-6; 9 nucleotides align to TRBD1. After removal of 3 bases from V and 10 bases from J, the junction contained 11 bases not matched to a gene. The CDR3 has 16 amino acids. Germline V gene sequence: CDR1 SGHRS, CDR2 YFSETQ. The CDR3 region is CASSSDRDREISPLHF. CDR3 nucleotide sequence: TGCGCCAGCAGCTCGGACCGGGACAGGGAAATATCACCCCTCCACTTT.

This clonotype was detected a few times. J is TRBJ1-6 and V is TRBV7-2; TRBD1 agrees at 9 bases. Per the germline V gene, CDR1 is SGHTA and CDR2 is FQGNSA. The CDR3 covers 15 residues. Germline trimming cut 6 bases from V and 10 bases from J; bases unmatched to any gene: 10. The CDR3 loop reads CASRKNRGRESPLHF. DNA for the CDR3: TGTGCCAGCAGAAAAAACAGGGGGCGAGAATCACCCCTCCACTTT.

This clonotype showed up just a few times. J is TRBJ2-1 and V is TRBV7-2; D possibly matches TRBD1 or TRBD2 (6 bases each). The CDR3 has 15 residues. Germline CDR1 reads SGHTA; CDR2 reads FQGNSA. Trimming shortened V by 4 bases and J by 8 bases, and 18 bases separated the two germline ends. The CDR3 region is CASSSTTIGGDEQFF. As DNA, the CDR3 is TGTGCCAGCAGCTCAACCACGATCGGGGGCGATGAGCAGTTCTTC.

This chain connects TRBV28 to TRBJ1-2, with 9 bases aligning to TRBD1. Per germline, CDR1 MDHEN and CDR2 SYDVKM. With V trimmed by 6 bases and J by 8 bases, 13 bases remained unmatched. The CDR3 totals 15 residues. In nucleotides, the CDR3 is TGTGCCAGCAGCCCCTACGGGACAGGGTCTCAAGGCTACACCTTC. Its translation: CASSPYGTGSQGYTF.

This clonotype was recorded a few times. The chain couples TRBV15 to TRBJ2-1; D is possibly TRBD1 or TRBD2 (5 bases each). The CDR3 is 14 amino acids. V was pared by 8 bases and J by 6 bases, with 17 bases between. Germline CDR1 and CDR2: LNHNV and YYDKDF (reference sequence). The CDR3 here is CATVRDARPNEQFF. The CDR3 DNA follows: TGTGCCACCGTCCGGGACGCCCGTCCCAATGAGCAGTTCTTC.

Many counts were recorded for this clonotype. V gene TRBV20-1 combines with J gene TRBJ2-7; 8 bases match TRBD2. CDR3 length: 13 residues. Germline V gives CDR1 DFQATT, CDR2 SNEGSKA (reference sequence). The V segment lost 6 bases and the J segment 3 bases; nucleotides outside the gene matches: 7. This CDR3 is CSAHSGGSYEQYF. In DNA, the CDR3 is TGCAGTGCCCACAGCGGGGGAAGCTACGAGCAGTACTTC.

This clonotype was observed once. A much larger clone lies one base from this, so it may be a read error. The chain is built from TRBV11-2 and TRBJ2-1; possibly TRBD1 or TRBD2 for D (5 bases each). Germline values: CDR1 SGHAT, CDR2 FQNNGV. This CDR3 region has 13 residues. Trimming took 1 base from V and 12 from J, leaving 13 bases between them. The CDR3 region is CASSLGGVKVQFF. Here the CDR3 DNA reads TGTGCCAGCAGCTTAGGAGGGGTTAAGGTGCAGTTCTTC. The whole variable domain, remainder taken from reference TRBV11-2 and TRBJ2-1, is EAGVAQSPRYKIIEKRQSVAFWCNPISGHATLYWYQQILGQGPKLLIQFQNNGVVDDSQLPKDRFSAERLKGVDSTLKIQPAKLEDSAVYLCASSLGGVKVQFFGPGTRLTVL.

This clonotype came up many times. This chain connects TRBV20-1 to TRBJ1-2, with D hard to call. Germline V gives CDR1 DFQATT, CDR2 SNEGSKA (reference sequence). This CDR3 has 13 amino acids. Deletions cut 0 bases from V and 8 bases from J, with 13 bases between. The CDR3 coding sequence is TGCAGTGCTAGAGATCAGCGGGATAGAGGCTACACCTTC. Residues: CSARDQRDRGYTF.

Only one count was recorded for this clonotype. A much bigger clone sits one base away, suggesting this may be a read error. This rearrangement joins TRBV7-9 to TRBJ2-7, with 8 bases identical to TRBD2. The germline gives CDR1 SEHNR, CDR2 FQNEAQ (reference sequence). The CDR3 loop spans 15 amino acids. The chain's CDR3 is CASSVAGLSSYEQYF. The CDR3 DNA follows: TGTGCCAGCAGCGTAGCGGGACTCAGCTCCTACGAGCAGTACTTC.